The source of this T cell receptor beta chain is a study of blood T cell repertoires in COVID-19. Study as a whole: Whether acute or convalescent, the COVID-19 samples came from the United States, Italy and Spain. Sources were T cells, B-cell-depleted T cells, or PBMCs; the material itself was cDNA or gDNA.

The CDR3 is 14 amino acids. Per the germline V gene, CDR1 is LNHDA and CDR2 is SQIVND (reference sequence). V was trimmed by 6 bases and J by 0 bases, leaving 9 bases between them. Sequencing used immunoSEQ multiplex PCR; TCRdb keeps in-frame clones, though not all of them. This table holds a few hundred thousand clones, 70% to 90% found once. This receptor was taken from a man aged 18 to 35 with active or convalescent COVID-19. Sequenced sample: peripheral blood. The chain combines TRBV19 with TRBJ1-5, with a tentative D call TRBD1 (5 bases). In DNA, the CDR3 is TGTGCCAGTAGACAGGACCTTAGCAATCAGCCCCAGCATTTT. Amino acids: CASRQDLSNQPQHF.